The entry below gives a single T cell receptor beta chain sequence along with its context. Sequenced by immunoSEQ multiplex PCR; TCRdb stores in-frame clones only, minus some. Of about 180,000 clones in the sample, 87% were seen once. The data derive from a study of Ad26.COV2.S vaccination and SARS-CoV-2 variants. The germline V gene encodes CDR1 SNHLY and CDR2 FYNNEI. Unmatched junction bases numbered 8, after V lost 7 bases and J lost 3 bases. The CDR3 has 15 residues. The clonotype was recovered from a human donor who had recovered from COVID-19. The chain couples TRBV2 to TRBJ2-7; TRBD2 matches at 11 bases. Sample: peripheral blood, taken after recovery from COVID-19. DNA of the CDR3: TGTGCCAGCACGTCCCGACTAGCGGGGTTCTACGAGCAGTACTTC. This translates into CASTSRLAGFYEQYF.